Following are 20 T cell receptor beta chains from one sample sequenced in a study of T cell responses to AZD1222 COVID-19 vaccine (dated by TCRdb to the early 2020s). The library was obtained by the immunoSEQ multiplex PCR assay. TCRdb provides this immuneACCESS table in a form limited to in-frame rearrangements. Some clones are lacking; in checked studies, under half of them reflect an unresolved V gene, and why the rest are absent is not known. The sample contains 150,000 to 200,000 clones, about nine tenths of them found a single time. Clones ranked in the top ten supply less than 1.5% of the sample. The time point label on this specimen signifies: about 28 days (+/-7) after the second vaccine dose. Sample: peripheral blood, taken 28 days after the second AZD1222 dose. These TCRs come from an adult who received the AZD1222 COVID-19 vaccine.

This clone was detected once. CDR3 region: CASSFVGEGVAYGYTF. Written as DNA, the CDR3 is TGTGCCAGCAGTTTCGTGGGGGAAGGGGTGGCCTATGGCTACACCTTC. The chain couples TRBV27 to TRBJ1-2; a possible D gene is TRBD1 (5 bases). The CDR3 has 16 amino acids. CDR1 and CDR2 (germline): MNHEY, SMNVEV (reference sequence). Trimming removed 3 bases at V and 4 bases at J, with 18 bases between.

The chain has TRBV6-5 and TRBJ2-1, with D hard to call. Germline CDR1 MNHEY, CDR2 SVGAGI. The germline V and J ends were trimmed by 7 bases and 1 base, with 11 bases remaining between them. This CDR3 has 14 residues. The CDR3 region is CASKDGWSYNEQFF. The CDR3 DNA sequence: TGTGCCAGCAAGGACGGATGGTCCTACAATGAGCAGTTCTTC.

The chain couples TRBV4-3 to TRBJ2-6; D tentatively reads TRBD1 or TRBD2 (5 bases each). This CDR3 contains 18 residues. Germline V gene data show CDR1 as LGHNA and CDR2 as YSLEER. Trimming took off 0 bases at V and 3 bases at J, with 15 bases between the two ends. The CDR3 coding sequence is TGCGCCAGCAGCCAAGATTGGGAAGGGACGGATGGGGCCAACGTCCTGACTTTC. It specifies CASSQDWEGTDGANVLTF.

This clone was seen once. This chain uses TRBV6-2 or TRBV6-3 with TRBJ2-5; TRBD2 aligns across 11 bases. This CDR3 region has 17 residues. Per the germline V gene, CDR1 is MNHEY and CDR2 is SVGEGT. Losses at the gene ends were 5 bases for V and 1 base for J; bases not matched to a gene: 9. CDR3 sequence: CASSLQLAGEIQETQYF. CDR3 bases: TGTGCCAGCAGTCTACAACTAGCGGGGGAGATCCAAGAGACCCAGTACTTC.

The V and J genes are TRBV6-6 and TRBJ1-2; D is uncertain. The CDR3 extends over 10 amino acids. Germline V gene data show CDR1 as MNHNY and CDR2 as SVGAGI (reference sequence). Trimming took off 5 bases at V and 7 bases at J, with 5 bases between the two ends. The CDR3 here is CASSDTGYTF. DNA for the CDR3: TGTGCCAGCAGTGACACTGGCTACACCTTC.

CDR3 protein: CASSLEAGHNYGYTF. Written as DNA, the CDR3 is TGCGCCAGCAGCTTGGAGGCAGGGCATAACTATGGCTACACCTTC. The rearrangement joins TRBV5-1 to TRBJ1-2; a possible D gene is TRBD1 (5 bases). Germline CDR1 and CDR2: SGHRS and YFSETQ. The V end lost 0 bases, the J end lost 1 base, and 10 bases lay between the germline ends. The CDR3 consists of 15 residues.

The chain joins TRBV5-1 to TRBJ2-3, with D tentatively TRBD1 or TRBD2 (5 bases each). Trimming pared 4 bases from V and 2 bases from J, leaving 17 bases between. The CDR3 is 16 amino acids. Germline loops: CDR1 SGHRS, CDR2 YFSETQ. The CDR3 DNA follows: TGCGCCAGCAGCCCGGGACGAGACGCATCCACAGATACGCAGTATTTT. It encodes CASSPGRDASTDTQYF.

V usage is TRBV12-3 or TRBV12-4 and J usage is TRBJ2-7; D perhaps matches TRBD2 (7 bases). The CDR3 sequence is 13 residues long. V was trimmed by 4 bases and J by 3 bases, leaving 10 bases between them. The CDR3 here is CASSSGGLYEQYF. CDR3 sequence (DNA): TGTGCCAGCAGTTCCGGGGGGCTCTACGAGCAGTACTTC.

The sample holds a few counts of this clone. The J gene is TRBJ2-1, the V gene TRBV5-1; 12 positions match TRBD2. The ends lost 4 bases at V and 2 bases at J; junction bases unmatched: 10. Per the germline V gene, CDR1 is SGHRS and CDR2 is YFSETQ. The CDR3 length is 18 residues. This CDR3 reads CASSPSPTSGGTYNEQFF. The CDR3 nucleotides are TGCGCCAGCAGCCCAAGCCCGACTAGCGGGGGTACCTACAATGAGCAGTTCTTC.

The chain uses TRBV7-2 and TRBJ1-3; D unclear. With 4 bases removed from V and 3 bases from J, the gap between germline ends came to 13 bases. CDR1 and CDR2 (germline): SGHTA, FQGNSA. The CDR3 covers 15 residues. The CDR3 sequence: CASSSLGPGGNTIYF. The DNA for the CDR3 is TGTGCCAGCAGCTCCCTAGGCCCCGGTGGAAACACCATATATTTT.

The chain joins TRBV6-1 to TRBJ1-6, with a tentative D call TRBD1 (5 bases). Germline lookup yields CDR1 MNHNS and CDR2 SASEGT. The CDR3 runs to 17 residues. V shed 1 base and J shed 7 bases, with 17 bases lying between them. CDR3 sequence: CASSEDPGPRSNSPLHF. The CDR3 DNA reads as TGTGCCAGCAGTGAAGACCCGGGACCGCGGTCAAATTCACCCCTCCACTTT.

The genes are TRBV18 and TRBJ1-5, with 8 positions matching TRBD1. CDR1 is KGHSH, CDR2 LQKENI, per germline. CDR3 length equals 16 residues. V lost 4 bases, J lost 4 bases, and 9 bases stayed unmatched. The CDR3 loop is CASSRPGTGVNQPQHF. The CDR3 DNA follows: TGTGCCAGCTCACGACCCGGGACAGGTGTAAATCAGCCCCAGCATTTT.

The chain joins TRBV28 to TRBJ1-5; 8 positions agree with TRBD1. V dropped 3 bases and J dropped 2; count of bases not matched to a gene: 3. Germline CDR1 is MDHEN and CDR2 is SYDVKM. This CDR3 is 15 amino acids long. The CDR3 reads CASSFRGQGNQPQHF. The CDR3 nucleotides read TGTGCCAGCAGTTTCAGGGGACAGGGCAATCAGCCCCAGCATTTT.

The chain uses TRBV18 and TRBJ1-4; TRBD1 matches at 7 bases. Looked up from germline, CDR1 is KGHSH and CDR2 is LQKENI. The V and J ends lost 4 bases and 7 bases, in that order; junction bases with no gene match: 9. There are 15 residues in the CDR3. In DNA form, the CDR3 reads TGTGCCAGCTCACGGGATCGACAGGGTGGTGAAAAACTGTTTTTT. It is translated as CASSRDRQGGEKLFF.

The rearrangement joins TRBV13 to TRBJ1-1; D is uncertain. CDR1 PRHDT and CDR2 FYEKMQ come from the germline V gene (reference sequence). The CDR3 runs to 13 residues. V shed 6 bases and J shed 3 bases, with 11 bases lying between them. The CDR3 protein is CASSFALDTEAFF. The CDR3 coding sequence is TGTGCCAGCAGTTTCGCTTTGGACACTGAAGCTTTCTTT. Variable domain in full (rest from reference TRBV13 and TRBJ1-1): AAGVIQSPRHLIKEKRETATLKCYPIPRHDTVYWYQQGPGQDPQFLISFYEKMQSDKGSIPDRFSAQQFSDYHSELNMSSLELGDSALYFCASSFALDTEAFFGQGTRLTVV.

The V call is TRBV5-1, the J call TRBJ1-1; the match to TRBD1 covers 8 bases. Germline lookup yields CDR1 SGHRS and CDR2 YFSETQ. Trimming at V came to 2 bases and at J to 0 bases, leaving 6 bases not matched to a gene. This CDR3 has 16 amino acids. The CDR3 coding sequence is TGCGCCAGCAGCTTCCGGGACAGGACTATGAACACTGAAGCTTTCTTT. Protein: CASSFRDRTMNTEAFF.

This chain links TRBV18 with TRBJ2-7, with TRBD2 as a possible D gene (6 bases). This CDR3 contains 13 residues. V gave up 0 bases and J gave up 6 bases, with 9 bases separating them. Germline assignment: CDR1 KGHSH and CDR2 LQKENI. CDR3 sequence (DNA): TGTGCCAGCTCACCACCGGGAGGAAGCGAGCAGTACTTC. Amino acids: CASSPPGGSEQYF.

This chain uses TRBV5-1 with TRBJ2-7, with D possibly being TRBD1 (5 bases). Germline assignment: CDR1 SGHRS and CDR2 YFSETQ. Trimming stripped 0 bases from V and 4 bases from J, with 8 bases between. The CDR3 totals 13 residues. CDR3 in amino acids: CASSLGTRYEQYF. DNA for the CDR3: TGCGCCAGCAGCTTGGGGACAAGATACGAGCAGTACTTC.

The chain recombines TRBV5-5 with TRBJ1-2; D perhaps matches TRBD1 (6 bases). The germline V and J ends were trimmed by 3 bases and 4 bases, with 16 bases remaining between them. This CDR3 is 15 amino acids long. Germline values: CDR1 SGHKS, CDR2 YYEKEE (reference sequence). CDR3 nucleotides: TGTGCCAGCAGCTGGACAGAGACTACGATCTATGGCTACACCTTC. This translates into CASSWTETTIYGYTF.

This clone showed up just once. The chain uses TRBV6-2 or TRBV6-3 and TRBJ2-1; 14 bases are a match to TRBD2. Germline trimming cut 5 bases from V and 7 bases from J; bases unmatched to any gene: 4. This CDR3 comprises 15 residues. CDR1 and CDR2 from the germline V gene are MNHEY and SVGEGT. The CDR3 is CASSPGLAGVNEQFF. In DNA, the CDR3 is TGTGCCAGCAGTCCGGGACTAGCGGGAGTGAATGAGCAGTTCTTC.